Shown below are 18 T cell receptor beta chains from a single sample sequenced in a study of T cells after yellow fever vaccination. From the 5' RACE reads, TCRdb called clonotypes with MiXCR, one entry per CDR3 protein. This repertoire shows a few hundred thousand distinct CDR3 sequences, around 5.3% found once; its top ten account for 3% to 4%. This sample comprised CD4+ T cells sorted from PBMCs, obtained on the day of the yellow fever booster vaccination. These receptors all come from a man younger than 35 who received the YFV17D yellow fever vaccine.

This clonotype came up a few times. V gene TRBV20-1 combines with J gene TRBJ2-3; either TRBD1 or TRBD2 may fit D (5 bases each). The CDR3 has 16 residues. Trimming took 3 bases from V and 1 from J, leaving 17 bases between them. The germline CDR1 and CDR2 sequences are DFQATT and SNEGSKA (reference sequence). The chain's CDR3 is CSASNRRGRGTDTQYF. For the CDR3, the DNA is TGCAGTGCTAGCAATCGTCGGGGACGGGGCACAGATACGCAGTATTTT.

The J gene is TRBJ2-1, the V gene TRBV6-5; TRBD2 aligns across 8 bases. CDR1 is MNHEY and CDR2 is SVGAGI in the germline V gene. The CDR3 is 16 residues long. V gave up 5 bases and J gave up 3 bases; unmatched junction bases: 9. The CDR3 region has the DNA TGTGCCAGCAGTCCACACACTAGCGGTGTCTACAATGAGCAGTTCTTC. Its protein product is CASSPHTSGVYNEQFF.

Details on this clonotype: Just one base apart from a much larger clone, this may be a read error. The chain joins TRBV6-6 to TRBJ2-7; no reliable D call. Germline CDR1 is MNHNY and CDR2 is SVGAGI (reference sequence). The CDR3 extends over 12 amino acids. The CDR3 bases are TGTGCCAGCAGTACCCCTCTATACGAGCAGCACTTC. Translated, it gives CASSTPLYEQHF.

In its sample, this clonotype was seen a few times. The CDR3 region has the DNA TGTGCCAGCAGCAGGGGACCTATAAACACTGAAGCTTTCTTT. It codes for CASSRGPINTEAFF. V and J are TRBV3-1 and TRBJ1-1; D possibly corresponds to TRBD1 (5 bases). Per germline, CDR1 LGHDT and CDR2 YNNKEL (reference sequence). Trimming stripped 5 bases from V and 2 bases from J, with 12 bases between. The CDR3 contains 14 residues.

There are many counts of this clonotype. This rearrangement joins TRBV7-2 to TRBJ1-4; TRBD1 is a possible D gene (5 bases). The CDR3 is 15 amino acids. With 5 bases removed from V and 5 bases from J, the gap between germline ends came to 15 bases. CDR1 and CDR2 from the germline V gene are SGHTA and FQGNSA. The CDR3 DNA follows: TGTGCCAGCAGCACAGGAGTCGGCTCAAATGAAAAACTGTTTTTT. Protein sequence: CASSTGVGSNEKLFF.

The rearrangement links TRBV28 to TRBJ1-2; perhaps TRBD1 as D (5 bases). This CDR3 has 16 residues. Germline assignment: CDR1 MDHEN and CDR2 SYDVKM. The V gene lost 2 bases and the J gene lost 7 bases, with 20 bases spanning the gap. In DNA, the CDR3 is TGTGCCAGCAGTTTACCCCGGGACCGGGCCGAGGGTGGCTACACCTTC. This encodes CASSLPRDRAEGGYTF.

This clonotype was observed a few times. The rearrangement joins TRBV19 to TRBJ2-3; 11 nucleotides align to TRBD2. With V trimmed by 5 bases and J by 3 bases, 7 bases remained unmatched. The CDR3 length is 16 residues. CDR1 and CDR2 (germline): LNHDA, SQIVND (reference sequence). The CDR3 loop reads CASSPISGGATDTQYF. CDR3 in DNA: TGTGCCAGTAGTCCGATTAGCGGGGGGGCGACAGATACGCAGTATTTT.

In this sample, this clonotype turned up many times. The chain joins TRBV10-3 to TRBJ2-5, with 8 bases identical to TRBD2. The CDR3 length is 19 residues. V was clipped by 3 bases and J by 0 bases; unmatched bases: 15. CDR1 ENHRY and CDR2 SYGVKD come from the germline V gene. The CDR3 loop is CAISDSPPGGRTYQETQYF. CDR3 coding DNA: TGTGCCATCAGTGATTCCCCACCGGGGGGGCGAACCTACCAAGAGACCCAGTACTTC.

This clonotype was seen a few times. J is TRBJ2-1 and V is TRBV7-9; the D gene is possibly TRBD1 (5 bases). CDR1 and CDR2 (germline): SEHNR, FQNEAQ (reference sequence). V gave up 7 bases and J gave up 9 bases, with 16 bases separating them. The CDR3 totals 13 residues. CDR3 sequence reads: CASIRQGLGEQFF. The CDR3 bases are TGTGCCAGCATTCGGCAGGGTCTCGGTGAGCAGTTCTTC.

The V gene is TRBV20-1, the J gene TRBJ2-3, with TRBD2 matching over 13 bases. The CDR3 runs 15 residues. The germline gives CDR1 DFQATT, CDR2 SNEGSKA (reference sequence). V shed 6 bases and J 10 bases; nucleotides not matched to a gene: 13. The CDR3 region is CSASPLAGGAGAQYF. The CDR3 nucleotides are TGCAGTGCCTCGCCACTAGCGGGGGGGGCCGGGGCGCAGTATTTT.

This clonotype has a handful of counts. V usage is TRBV2 and J usage is TRBJ1-2, with a tentative D call TRBD1 (6 bases). Trimming took 6 bases from V and 6 from J, leaving 11 bases between them. This CDR3 has 12 amino acids. Germline V gene lookup returns CDR1 SNHLY and CDR2 FYNNEI. The CDR3 reads CASREQGHGYTF. CDR3 nucleotide sequence: TGTGCCAGCAGGGAACAGGGACATGGCTACACCTTC.

V and J are TRBV5-1 and TRBJ1-2; a weak D match, TRBD1 (6 bases). V gave up 1 base and J gave up 10 bases, with 11 bases separating them. The CDR3 is made up of 12 amino acids. Germline CDR1 SGHRS, CDR2 YFSETQ. The DNA for the CDR3 is TGCGCCAGCAGCTTGTCGGGGGCAAACTACACCTTC. Its translation: CASSLSGANYTF.

This clonotype was seen many times. This chain joins TRBV4-2 and TRBJ1-3; no clear D. Trimming pared 5 bases from V and 0 bases from J, leaving 2 bases between. Germline CDR1 and CDR2: LGHNA and YNFKEQ. CDR3 length: 12 amino acids. CDR3 region: CASSVSGNTIYF. CDR3 nucleotides: TGTGCCAGCAGCGTCTCTGGAAACACCATATATTTT.

Remarks on this clonotype: At one of its ends the junction is not consistent with the germline gene, which may arise from a read error. The V call is TRBV10-3, the J call TRBJ2-5; D gene uncertain. The germline V gene encodes CDR1 ENHRY and CDR2 SYGVKD. This CDR3 has 16 residues. The CDR3 bases are TGTGCCATCAGTCCTACACTCCTAGGCAAACAAGAGATCCAGTACTTC. This sequence encodes CAISPTLLGKQEIQYF.

This clonotype occurred many times. V is TRBV3-1 and J is TRBJ2-1; tentatively, D is TRBD1 or TRBD2 (5 bases each). CDR1 and CDR2 (germline): LGHDT, YNNKEL (reference sequence). This CDR3 spans 13 amino acids. The V end lost 0 bases, the J end lost 15 bases, and 15 bases lay between the germline ends. DNA for the CDR3: TGTGCCAGCAGCCAAGATAGGGACGGATGGAGGTTCTTC. Translated: CASSQDRDGWRFF.

This clonotype has just a few counts. The chain joins TRBV30 to TRBJ1-1, with D perhaps matching TRBD1 (6 bases). Between the trimmed V and J ends, which lost 5 bases and 4 bases, there was a span of 14 bases. Germline V CDR1 and CDR2: GTSNPN, SVGIG (reference sequence). CDR3 length equals 13 residues. The CDR3 DNA is TGTGCCTGGCAAAGGACAGAGGGCACTGAAGCTTTCTTT. Protein: CAWQRTEGTEAFF.

The sample holds a few counts of this clonotype. The V gene is TRBV2, the J gene TRBJ1-2; D remains unclear. The CDR3 is made up of 12 amino acids. V shed 0 bases and J shed 4 bases, with 3 bases lying between them. Germline values: CDR1 SNHLY, CDR2 FYNNEI. CDR3 region: CASSEAAYGYTF. The CDR3 region has the DNA TGTGCCAGCAGTGAAGCAGCCTATGGCTACACCTTC.

This clonotype was counted at least ten times. This chain joins TRBV7-3 and TRBJ2-3; D is uncertain. Germline CDR1 SGHTA, CDR2 FQGTGA. CDR3 length: 14 amino acids. Trimming removed 0 bases from V and 2 bases from J, with 6 bases in between. CDR3 sequence (DNA): TGTGCCAGCAGCTTAACGCCAGTCACAGATACGCAGTATTTT. As protein: CASSLTPVTDTQYF.